The 17 T cell receptor beta chains reported below all come from one sample, sequenced in a study of regulatory T cells in long-lasting Graves disease. The authors built TCR beta libraries using iRepertoire HTBI primers and Arm-PCR of CDR3 regions. MiXCR was run by TCRdb on the multiplex PCR reads, yielding one entry per CDR3 protein. The profile shows under 500,000 distinct CDR3 sequences, around 20% of them singletons. Described time point: persistent/refractory GD, antithyroid drugs over 5 years with positive TRAb. Making the TCR library involved RNA that had been extracted from PBMCs. Here the sequenced sample was peripheral blood mononuclear cells (PBMCs), taken when the disease was refractory, from a patient treated with antithyroid drugs. The receptors here all came from a female donor with Graves disease.

The sample holds many counts of this clonotype. V gene TRBV3-1 combines with J gene TRBJ1-1; 7 bases line up with TRBD1. The CDR3 runs to 17 residues. Germline CDR1 and CDR2: LGHDT and YNNKEL (reference sequence). The V and J ends lost 0 bases and 4 bases, in that order; junction bases with no gene match: 11. Here the CDR3 reads CASSQDINRGVFTEAFF. The CDR3 DNA reads TGTGCCAGCAGCCAAGATATCAACAGGGGAGTTTTCACTGAAGCTTTCTTT.

The J gene is TRBJ2-2, the V gene TRBV19, with 7 bases that match TRBD2. The CDR3 length is 21 residues. V shed 0 bases, J shed 5 bases, and the junction held 21 bases outside the gene matches. Germline CDR1 is LNHDA and CDR2 is SQIVND (reference sequence). CDR3 amino acids: CASSIDQGWTARTRGTGELFF. The CDR3 region has the DNA TGTGCCAGTAGTATAGATCAAGGCTGGACCGCTAGGACTAGGGGAACCGGGGAGCTGTTTTTT.

This chain links TRBV2 with TRBJ2-1, with D unresolved. Trimming shortened V by 1 base and J by 0 bases, and 19 bases separated the two germline ends. The CDR3 length is 19 residues. Germline V lookup: CDR1 SNHLY, CDR2 FYNNEI. The CDR3 sequence: CASSEDPVILPRSYNEQFF. In DNA, the CDR3 is TGTGCCAGCAGTGAAGATCCAGTAATACTCCCCCGCTCCTACAATGAGCAGTTCTTC.

This clonotype was detected a few times. The rearrangement joins TRBV6-6 to TRBJ2-4; possibly TRBD2 for D (5 bases). This CDR3 is built from 14 residues. Germline CDR1 reads MNHNY; CDR2 reads SVGAGI (reference sequence). The V gene lost 0 bases and the J gene lost 8 bases, with 11 bases spanning the gap. The CDR3 DNA sequence: TGTGCCAGCAGTTACTCGACATTGCGGGACATTCAGTACTTC. Amino acids: CASSYSTLRDIQYF.

This clonotype came up many times. The gene calls are TRBV12-3 or TRBV12-4 and TRBJ1-2; possibly TRBD1 for D (5 bases). The CDR3 sequence is 11 residues long. Trimming took off 5 bases at V and 6 bases at J, with 7 bases between the two ends. This CDR3 is CASSQGDGYTF. The CDR3 bases are TGTGCCAGCAGTCAAGGGGATGGCTACACCTTC.

Only a few counts were recorded for this clonotype. The CDR3 sequence is CASSPTGSVQPQHF. Written as DNA, the CDR3 is TGTGCCAGCAGCCCAACGGGGAGTGTTCAGCCCCAGCATTTT. V usage is TRBV7-8 and J usage is TRBJ1-5; D is uncertain. This CDR3 region has 14 residues. CDR1 is SGHVS and CDR2 is FQNEAQ in the germline V gene. V dropped 5 bases and J dropped 6 bases, with 14 bases sitting between them. Using reference TRBV7-8 and TRBJ1-5 for the parts outside the CDR3, the full variable domain is GAGVSQSPRYKVAKRGQDVALRCDPISGHVSLFWYQQALGQGPEFLTYFQNEAQLDKSGLPSDRFFAERPEGSVSTLKIQRTQQEDSAVYLCASSPTGSVQPQHFGDGTRLSIL.

The CDR3 spells CASLGVATDTQYF. The CDR3 bases are TGTGCCAGCTTGGGGGTAGCCACAGATACGCAGTATTTT. The chain employs TRBV2 and TRBJ2-3; D is tentatively TRBD1 or TRBD2 (5 bases each). Germline-derived CDR1 and CDR2 are SNHLY and FYNNEI. V was clipped by 8 bases and J by 2 bases, with 11 bases between them. This CDR3 spans 13 amino acids.

This chain connects TRBV15 to TRBJ2-1; a weak D match, TRBD2 (6 bases). Germline V gene lookup returns CDR1 LNHNV and CDR2 YYDKDF (reference sequence). The V end lost 2 bases, the J end lost 4 bases, and 18 bases lay between the germline ends. This CDR3 region has 17 residues. CDR3 coding DNA: TGTGCCACCAGCAGACCTGCCCAACTAGCTAGGTACAATGAGCAGTTCTTC. Protein product: CATSRPAQLARYNEQFF.

This clonotype has only a few counts. This chain uses TRBV6-1 with TRBJ2-1, with D perhaps TRBD1 (6 bases). V was cut by 2 bases and J by 3 bases, with 23 bases left in between. CDR3 length: 19 residues. Germline-derived CDR1 and CDR2 are MNHNS and SASEGT. The CDR3 DNA sequence: TGTGCCAGCAGTGAAAGACCGTTTCAGGGGTACGCCTTCTACAATGAGCAGTTCTTC. Its protein is CASSERPFQGYAFYNEQFF.

This clonotype was seen a handful of times. This rearrangement joins TRBV7-9 to TRBJ2-7; D uncertain. Trimming took 4 bases from V and 2 from J, leaving 9 bases between them. The CDR3 runs 13 residues. In germline, CDR1 is SEHNR, CDR2 FQNEAQ (reference sequence). Written as DNA, the CDR3 is TGTGCCAGCAGCTCGGACGGTACCTACGAGCAGTACTTC. It yields the protein CASSSDGTYEQYF.

This clonotype was detected many times. The gene calls are TRBV6-1 and TRBJ2-7; 10 bases line up with TRBD2. V was clipped by 2 bases and J by 0 bases; unmatched bases: 7. The germline V gene has CDR1 MNHNS and CDR2 SASEGT. CDR3 length: 17 residues. The CDR3 region has the DNA TGTGCCAGCAGTGAAAGGACTAGCGGACTCCTCTCCTACGAGCAGTACTTC. This codes for CASSERTSGLLSYEQYF.

In its sample, this clonotype was seen many times. The rearrangement joins TRBV28 to TRBJ1-1; D possibly corresponds to TRBD1 (6 bases). V lost 7 bases and J lost 3, with 18 bases in between. This CDR3 has 15 residues. Germline CDR1 and CDR2: MDHEN and SYDVKM. The CDR3 DNA follows: TGTGCCAGCACCGTTATAAGGGGGGGGGACACTGAAGCTTTCTTT. It specifies CASTVIRGGDTEAFF.

The chain is built from TRBV30 and TRBJ1-4, with unresolved D. The CDR3 is made up of 12 amino acids. Germline-derived CDR1 and CDR2 are GTSNPN and SVGIG (reference sequence). The V end lost 4 bases, the J end lost 3 bases, and 6 bases lay between the germline ends. CDR3: CAWKEANEKLFF. CDR3 coding DNA: TGTGCCTGGAAAGAGGCTAATGAAAAACTGTTTTTT.

Many counts were recorded for this clonotype. DNA of the CDR3: TGTGCCATCCTCAGACAGGGGAGGGACTATGGCTACACCTTC. Protein sequence: CAILRQGRDYGYTF. The chain employs TRBV10-3 and TRBJ1-2; 8 nucleotides match TRBD1. This CDR3 spans 14 amino acids. CDR1 is ENHRY and CDR2 is SYGVKD in the germline V gene. Germline trimming cut 8 bases from V and 3 bases from J; bases unmatched to any gene: 8.

This clonotype has a handful of counts. The CDR3 protein is CASSGTGGENYGYTF. In nucleotides, the CDR3 is TGTGCCAGCAGTGGGACAGGGGGCGAGAACTATGGCTACACCTTC. V usage is TRBV6-1 and J usage is TRBJ1-2; 11 bases are a match to TRBD1. In germline, CDR1 is MNHNS, CDR2 SASEGT. J gave up 2 bases and V 4 bases, and 3 bases lay outside the gene matches. The CDR3 consists of 15 residues.

In its sample, this clonotype was seen many times. The chain uses TRBV28 and TRBJ2-7; maybe TRBD2 (6 bases). The CDR3 has 14 residues. Trimming removed 2 bases from V and 6 bases from J, with 14 bases in between. Germline lookup yields CDR1 MDHEN and CDR2 SYDVKM. The CDR3 is CASSLGGTPIEQYF. Written as DNA, the CDR3 is TGTGCCAGCAGTTTAGGAGGGACTCCCATCGAGCAGTACTTC.

Turning to this clonotype: This may be a read error, as it is one base from a much larger clone. CDR3 sequence reads: CAPKAQPNRPQHF. In DNA, the CDR3 is TGTGCCCCGAAAGCTCAGCCTAATCGGCCCCAGCATTTT. V and J are TRBV24-1 and TRBJ1-5; D is uncertain. The V gene's germline CDR1 is KGHDR and CDR2 SFDVKD. The CDR3 consists of 13 residues.